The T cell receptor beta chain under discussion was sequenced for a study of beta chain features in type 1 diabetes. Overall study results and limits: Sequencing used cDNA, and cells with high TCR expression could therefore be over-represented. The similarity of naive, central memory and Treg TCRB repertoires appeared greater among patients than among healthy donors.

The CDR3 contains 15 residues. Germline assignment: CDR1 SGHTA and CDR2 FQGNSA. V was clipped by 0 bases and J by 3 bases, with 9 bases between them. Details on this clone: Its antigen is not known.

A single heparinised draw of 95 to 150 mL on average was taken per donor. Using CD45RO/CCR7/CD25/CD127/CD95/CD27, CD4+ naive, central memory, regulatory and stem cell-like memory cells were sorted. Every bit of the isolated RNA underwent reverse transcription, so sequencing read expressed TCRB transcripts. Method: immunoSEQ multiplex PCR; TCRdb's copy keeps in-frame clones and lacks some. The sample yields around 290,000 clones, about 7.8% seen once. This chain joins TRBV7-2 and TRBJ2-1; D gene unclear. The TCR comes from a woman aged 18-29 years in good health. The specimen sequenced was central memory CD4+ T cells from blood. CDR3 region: CASSLAGSFYNEQFF. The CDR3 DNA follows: TGTGCCAGCAGCTTAGCAGGCAGTTTCTACAATGAGCAGTTCTTC.